A single T cell receptor (beta chain) is shown here with its context. Measured with immunoSEQ multiplex PCR; TCRdb has only the in-frame clones, and not every one. The data show around 50,000 clones, about nine tenths seen once. This sample is part of a study of T cell changes during pregnancy in multiple sclerosis. The germline gives CDR1 MGHRA, CDR2 YSYEKL. Trimming stripped 0 bases from V and 0 bases from J, with 24 bases between. The CDR3 spans 21 residues. Source: CD4+ T cells from peripheral blood mononuclear cells, taken in the third trimester of pregnancy. This sequence was found in a female donor with multiple sclerosis, enrolled in a pregnancy study. The rearrangement links TRBV4-1 to TRBJ2-1; D perhaps matches TRBD2 (5 bases). The DNA of the CDR3 is TGCGCCAGCAGCCAAGAACGAAGAGATCCCCAGCGGAAAGGCTCCTACAATGAGCAGTTCTTC. This translates into CASSQERRDPQRKGSYNEQFF.